A selection of T cell receptor beta chains follows, all from one sample in a study of T cell repertoires in cytomegalovirus infection. For these receptors, no antigen is known. Each CDR3 protein gets one entry after TCRdb re-called the reads with MiXCR. This table holds under 200,000 distinct CDR3 sequences, approximately 21% found once. The sequencing used CD8+ T cells from cultured PBMCs, collected from culture after CMV antigen stimulation. These receptors were collected from a human donor in good health (CMV status not recorded). Some clones in this sample may be carry-over from other donors' samples. Both conserved end residues are part of each CDR3. Each record gives: V gene, CDR3 protein.

>TRBV3-1
CASSQERLSEKLFF
>TRBV6-2/TRBV6-3
CASSYSIGQGLYEQYF
>TRBV28
CASIGQAIRRKVSPGNTIYF
>TRBV7-6
CASSWDGEQYF
>TRBV7-2
CASSFFLGESYGYTF
>TRBV27
CASAAFGDEQYF
>TRBV9
CASSVGQGTYEQYF
>TRBV7-8
CASSLKRVPDEQFF
>TRBV6-5
CASSYTGFSGANGLTF
>TRBV28
CASSLYAGFESSYNEQFF
>TRBV14
CASSQGWEGLNTEAFF
>TRBV12-3/TRBV12-4
CASSLNRGETQYF
>TRBV7-8
CASSLFGRLYQETQYF
>TRBV7-9
CASSLEASEGREQYF
>TRBV19
CASRQDTSNYGYTF
>TRBV6-1
CASSELAGGANEQFF
>TRBV7-6
CASSLDGTGNYGYTF
>TRBV6-2/TRBV6-3
CASSLLDRELSYEQYF
>TRBV7-6
CASSLGGSLAKNIQYF
>TRBV7-9
CASSLSDYRTDTQYF
>TRBV5-1
CASRVGGEAYQPQHF
>TRBV10-2
CASSDTGTQPQHF
>TRBV7-9
CASSLTVREKLFF
>TRBV27
CASSPHLGQGDEQYF
>TRBV7-6
CASSVGTLATGELFF
>TRBV11-2
CASSPGLADYKEQFF
>TRBV28
CASSVEPWTGNTEAFF
>TRBV7-8
CASSLVDGGKDEAFF
>TRBV12-3/TRBV12-4
CASSSLTGGWYGYTF
>TRBV7-9
CASSPPEDYEQYF
>TRBV7-9
CASSGVNTEAFF
>TRBV28
CASSSNRGLLSTDTQYF
>TRBV7-6
CASSPFLAGDNNEQFF
>TRBV6-5
CASSYRIYRGGPNTGELFF
>TRBV28
CASSLLGGGTEAFF
>TRBV6-1
CAGGLEGNTHYNEQFF
>TRBV7-6
CASSFSWERTGNTIYF
>TRBV4-1
CASSQEGGEDYSGNTIYF
>TRBV7-2
CASSLAETGNYGYTF
>TRBV12-3/TRBV12-4
CASSFSGELFF
>TRBV12-5
CASGLGVAGARFVNEQFF
>TRBV6-2/TRBV6-3
CASSYSGHLEAFF
>TRBV9
CASSEPRGRENYGYTF
>TRBV12-3/TRBV12-4
CASPPLATSTDTQYF
>TRBV7-2
CASSDMGQGITEAFF
>TRBV6-1
CASSEPGTGQVFYSPLHF